This T cell receptor beta chain is drawn from a study of neurological immune-mediated disorders. Indicated time point: longitudinal time-point 3. The team produced cDNA through 5'RACE using 10-nucleotide random UMIs. TCRdb reanalysed the 5' RACE reads using MiXCR and keeps one entry per CDR3 protein. Of more than 75,000 distinct CDR3 sequences listed, roughly 4.3% are singletons. With 1 base removed from V and 5 bases from J, the gap between germline ends came to 7 bases. The germline V gene has CDR1 SGHDT and CDR2 YYEEEE. The CDR3 totals 13 residues. Broader study findings: Multiple sclerosis was found to have the least TCR clonal expansion, below healthy controls, and HTLV-1-associated myelopathy the most.

This clonotype was recorded at least ten times. What it recognizes is unknown. This rearrangement joins TRBV5-6 to TRBJ2-1; D gene uncertain. Sequences were obtained from PBMCs. This TCR was sampled from a woman aged 55-75 years with multiple sclerosis. In DNA, the CDR3 is TGTGCCAGCAGCTTGCCGGAGAACAATGAGCAGTTCTTC. Encoded protein: CASSLPENNEQFF.